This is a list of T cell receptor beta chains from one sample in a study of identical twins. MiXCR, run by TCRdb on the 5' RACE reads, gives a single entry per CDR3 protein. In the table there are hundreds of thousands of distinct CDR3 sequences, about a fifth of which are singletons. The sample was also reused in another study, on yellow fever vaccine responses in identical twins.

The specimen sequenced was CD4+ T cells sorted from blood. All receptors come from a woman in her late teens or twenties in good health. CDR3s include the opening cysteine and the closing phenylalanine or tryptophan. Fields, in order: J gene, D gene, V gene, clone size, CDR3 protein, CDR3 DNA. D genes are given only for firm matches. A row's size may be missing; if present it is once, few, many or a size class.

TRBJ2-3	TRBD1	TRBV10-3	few	CAINPGQATDTQYF	TGTGCCATCAACCCGGGACAGGCCACAGATACGCAGTATTTT
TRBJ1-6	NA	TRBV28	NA	CASSAWDLSSPLHF	TGTGCCAGCAGCGCGTGGGACCTGAGTTCACCCCTCCACTTT
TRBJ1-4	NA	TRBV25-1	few	CASSERGSWEKLFF	TGTGCCAGCAGTGAACGGGGATCTTGGGAAAAACTGTTTTTT
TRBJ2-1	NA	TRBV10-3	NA	CAISESGSNYNEQFF	TGTGCCATCAGTGAGTCGGGGAGTAACTACAATGAGCAGTTCTTC
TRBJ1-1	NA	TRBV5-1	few	CASSPGVRRDTEAFF	TGCGCCAGCAGCCCCGGGGTCCGACGGGACACTGAAGCTTTCTTT
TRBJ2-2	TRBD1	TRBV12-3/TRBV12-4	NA	CASSGTGGSGELFF	TGTGCCAGCAGCGGCACAGGGGGATCCGGGGAGCTGTTTTTT
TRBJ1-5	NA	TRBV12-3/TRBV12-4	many	CASSRDMGNQPQHF	TGTGCCAGCAGCCGGGACATGGGCAATCAGCCCCAGCATTTT
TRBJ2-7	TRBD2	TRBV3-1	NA	CARRAGGAYEQYF	TGTGCCCGCCGAGCGGGGGGGGCCTACGAGCAGTACTTC
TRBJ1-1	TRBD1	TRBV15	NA	CATSYGQGQFDEAFF	TGTGCCACCAGCTACGGACAGGGACAGTTTGATGAAGCTTTCTTT
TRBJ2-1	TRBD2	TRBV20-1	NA	CSAPSGSVYEQFF	TGCAGTGCTCCGAGCGGGAGCGTTTATGAGCAGTTCTTC
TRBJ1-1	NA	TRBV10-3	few	CAISGTGPGVF	TGTGCCATCAGTGGCACGGGGCCGGGAGTCTTT
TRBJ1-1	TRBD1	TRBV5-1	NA	CASSSEIQGYTEAFF	TGCGCCAGCAGCTCAGAAATACAGGGGTACACTGAAGCTTTCTTT
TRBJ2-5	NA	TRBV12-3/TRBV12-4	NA	CASSFLQTTETQYF	TGTGCCAGCAGTTTCTTGCAGACAACAGAGACCCAGTACTTC
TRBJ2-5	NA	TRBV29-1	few	CSVAFGLRVQETQYF	TGCAGCGTTGCTTTTGGACTACGGGTACAAGAGACCCAGTACTTC
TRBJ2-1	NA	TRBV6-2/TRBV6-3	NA	CASSPGRGYSSYNEQFF	TGTGCCAGCAGTCCCGGCAGGGGTTATAGCTCCTACAATGAGCAGTTCTTC
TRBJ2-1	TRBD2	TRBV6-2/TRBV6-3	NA	CASSSTLPGLAGARGEQFF	TGTGCCAGCAGTTCGACGCTTCCAGGACTAGCGGGGGCTAGGGGTGAGCAGTTCTTC
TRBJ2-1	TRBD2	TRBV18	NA	CASSPGGRVDEQFF	TGTGCCAGCTCTCCAGGCGGGAGGGTCGATGAGCAGTTCTTC
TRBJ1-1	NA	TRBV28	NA	CASIRMNTEAFF	TGTGCCAGCATCAGGATGAACACTGAAGCTTTCTTT
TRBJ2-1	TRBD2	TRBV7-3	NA	CASSPYGLAEYNEQFF	TGTGCCAGCAGCCCCTACGGACTAGCGGAGTACAATGAGCAGTTCTTC
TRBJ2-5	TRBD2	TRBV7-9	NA	CASSLTGGNQETQYF	TGTGCCAGCAGCTTGACGGGAGGGAACCAAGAGACCCAGTACTTC
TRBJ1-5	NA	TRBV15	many	CATSMHGLGPQHF	TGTGCCACCAGTATGCACGGTCTGGGGCCCCAGCATTTT
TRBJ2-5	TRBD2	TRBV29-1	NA	CSVPGLAGVGETQYF	TGCAGCGTTCCCGGACTAGCGGGAGTTGGAGAGACCCAGTACTTC
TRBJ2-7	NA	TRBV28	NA	CASRRDIDYEQYF	TGTGCCAGCAGGAGGGACATAGACTACGAGCAGTACTTC
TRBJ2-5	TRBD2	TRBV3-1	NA	CASSQRLAGGEETQYF	TGTGCCAGCAGCCAAAGACTAGCGGGAGGCGAAGAGACCCAGTACTTC
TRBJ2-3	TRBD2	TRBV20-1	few	CSCSKRDRTDTQYF	TGCAGTTGCAGTAAGCGGGACCGCACAGATACGCAGTATTTT
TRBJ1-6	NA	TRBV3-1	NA	CASSRINSPLHF	TGTGCCAGCAGCCGAATTAATTCACCCCTCCACTTT
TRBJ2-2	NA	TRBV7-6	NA	CASSLAPVSVAGELFF	TGTGCCAGCAGCTTAGCCCCTGTCTCTGTGGCCGGGGAGCTGTTTTTT
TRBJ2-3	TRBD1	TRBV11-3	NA	CASSPGQGRTDTQYF	TGTGCCAGCAGCCCCGGACAGGGTCGGACAGATACGCAGTATTTT
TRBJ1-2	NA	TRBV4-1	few	CASSQVSLEPTNYGYTF	TGCGCCAGCAGCCAAGTGTCGCTGGAGCCAACTAACTATGGCTACACCTTC
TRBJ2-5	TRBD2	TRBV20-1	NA	CSANGLAWETQYF	TGCAGTGCTAACGGACTAGCCTGGGAGACCCAGTACTTC
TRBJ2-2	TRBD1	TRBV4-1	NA	CASSQKFHSDRLNTGELFF	TGCGCCAGCAGCCAAAAGTTTCATTCGGACAGGCTAAACACCGGGGAGCTGTTTTTT
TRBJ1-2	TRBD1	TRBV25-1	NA	CASRGTGYYGYTF	TGTGCCAGCAGGGGGACAGGCTACTATGGCTACACCTTC
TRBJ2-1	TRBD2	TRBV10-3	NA	CAITSGGSSYNEQFF	TGTGCCATCACCTCCGGCGGGAGCTCCTACAATGAGCAGTTCTTC
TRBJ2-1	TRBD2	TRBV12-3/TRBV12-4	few	CASSSLTSASSYNEQFF	TGTGCCAGCAGCTCTCTGACTAGCGCATCCTCCTACAATGAGCAGTTCTTC
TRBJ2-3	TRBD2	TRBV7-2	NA	CASSFIPRGGRVDTQYF	TGTGCCAGCAGCTTCATCCCGCGCGGGGGGCGGGTAGATACGCAGTATTTT
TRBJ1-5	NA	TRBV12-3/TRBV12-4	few	CASTGNANQPQHF	TGTGCCAGTACAGGGAACGCCAATCAGCCCCAGCATTTT
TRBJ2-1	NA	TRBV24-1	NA	CATSDLGPGSDEQFF	TGTGCCACCAGTGATTTGGGACCAGGATCGGATGAGCAGTTCTTC
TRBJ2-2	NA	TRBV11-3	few	CASSPQSRGELFF	TGTGCCAGCAGCCCCCAGAGCCGCGGGGAGCTGTTTTTT
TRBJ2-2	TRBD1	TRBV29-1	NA	CSVAGGRNTGELFF	TGCAGCGTCGCAGGGGGTCGGAACACCGGGGAGCTGTTTTTT
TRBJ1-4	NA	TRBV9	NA	CASSVESRPPGQGNEKLFF	TGTGCCAGCAGCGTAGAATCCCGTCCGCCCGGGCAGGGGAATGAAAAACTGTTTTTT